This TCR beta chain was profiled in a study of shared clonotypes between healthy human individuals. Study results and limitations: In contrast to clonotypes shared by all four donors, non-shared clonotypes had lower generation probabilities. Rarefaction exposed incomplete sorted-subset sequencing despite large depth.

In the case of this clone: The antigen is undetermined.

V lost 6 bases to trimming and J lost 1 base, with 12 bases between them. The CDR3 totals 14 residues. Germline V CDR1 and CDR2: MNHEY, SMNVEV (reference sequence). Every subset had its genomic DNA shared out evenly among several immunoSEQ plates. Here immunoSEQ multiplex PCR was the method, and the copy in TCRdb shows in-frame clones only, minus some. The table has fewer than 800,000 clones, under 95% seen once; the top ten hold roughly 22%. As defined, naive CD8 cells were CD45RO-negative and positively selected for CCR7, with terminally differentiated effector memory CD45RA+ cells excluded. This TCR was recovered from a young man in good health. Specimen: naive CD8+ T cells sorted from blood. This chain joins TRBV27 and TRBJ1-1; perhaps TRBD1 as D (5 bases). The CDR3 DNA reads as TGTGCCAGCAGACACAGGAGTCGGAACACTGAAGCTTTCTTT. This gives the protein CASRHRSRNTEAFF.